The 12 T cell receptor beta chains below all came from one sample that was sequenced in a study of CD8+CD57+ T cells in acquired aplastic anemia. In patients chosen for sequencing, flow cytometry had shown CD8+CD57+ cell expansion. Investigators profiled TCR beta VDJ and CDR3 from genomic DNA template. One entry per CDR3 protein, called by TCRdb with MiXCR from the reads. Of 150,000 to 180,000 distinct CDR3 sequences listed, roughly 54% are singletons. Sequenced input: sorted CD4+, CD8+, or CD8+CD57+ T cells (not recorded which) from PBMCs. The receptors derive from a human donor with aplastic anemia.

Comment on this clonotype: A much larger clone lies one base from this, so it may be a read error. CDR3 sequence (DNA): TGTGCCACCAGTAGGGACTCCACTGAAGCTTTCTTT. It specifies CATSRDSTEAFF. This chain joins TRBV10-3 and TRBJ1-1, with D possibly being TRBD1 (5 bases). Germline CDR1 is ENHRY and CDR2 is SYGVKD. The CDR3 is made up of 12 amino acids.

The J gene is TRBJ2-1, the V gene TRBV11-2; D gene ambiguous. V was trimmed by 0 bases and J by 2 bases, leaving 11 bases between them. CDR3 length: 16 residues. Germline CDR1 is SGHAT and CDR2 is FQNNGV. In nucleotides, the CDR3 is TGTGCCAGCAGCTTAGAGCAGCCCCAGACCTACAATGAGCAGTTCTTC. It translates to CASSLEQPQTYNEQFF.

Ten or more counts support this clonotype. This CDR3 is CASSYSVTGVGDEQYF. The CDR3 DNA reads as TGTGCCAGCAGTTACTCTGTAACAGGGGTAGGGGACGAGCAGTACTTC. The chain carries TRBV6-5 and TRBJ2-7; 7 nucleotides match TRBD1. Per germline, CDR1 MNHEY and CDR2 SVGAGI. Trimming removed 0 bases from V and 5 bases from J; junction bases left unmatched: 10. This CDR3 has 16 residues.

This chain uses TRBV7-8 with TRBJ2-1, with D perhaps TRBD1 or TRBD2 (6 bases each). Per the germline V gene, CDR1 is SGHVS and CDR2 is FQNEAQ. Trimming removed 3 bases from V and 10 bases from J, with 10 bases in between. The CDR3 totals 12 residues. The CDR3 reads CASSFGGLEQFF. In DNA form, the CDR3 reads TGTGCCAGCAGCTTCGGGGGCCTGGAGCAGTTCTTC.

The chain carries TRBV7-8 and TRBJ2-7, with 7 nucleotides matching TRBD1. Germline CDR1 and CDR2: SGHVS and FQNEAQ. V lost 9 bases and J lost 5; bases outside the gene matches: 10. The CDR3 length is 13 residues. The CDR3, as DNA: TGTGCCAGTAGACAACAGGGGTCCCACGAGCAGTACTTC. This sequence encodes CASRQQGSHEQYF.

The chain links TRBV10-2 to TRBJ2-3, with no clear D. This CDR3 region has 13 residues. Germline V gene sequence: CDR1 WSHSY, CDR2 SAAADI. V lost 3 bases and J 0 bases, leaving 4 bases between the germline ends. The CDR3 sequence is CASSDRSTDTQYF. The CDR3 bases are TGCGCCAGCAGTGACAGGAGCACAGATACGCAGTATTTT.

This clonotype showed up many times. The CDR3 DNA sequence: TGTGCCAGCAGTTACTCTATCACCGGGGAGCTGTTTTTT. Protein sequence: CASSYSITGELFF. The chain is built from TRBV6-5 and TRBJ2-2, with D unclear. Germline V gene sequence: CDR1 MNHEY, CDR2 SVGAGI. The CDR3 is 13 residues long. The V gene lost 0 bases and the J gene lost 4 bases, with 3 bases spanning the gap.

The V and J genes are TRBV7-2 and TRBJ2-5; 9 bases are shared with TRBD2. V lost 1 base and J lost 4; bases outside the gene matches: 7. Germline lookup yields CDR1 SGHTA and CDR2 FQGNSA. CDR3 length equals 16 residues. The CDR3 sequence: CASSLGVAGVAETQYF. The CDR3 DNA reads TGTGCCAGCAGCTTAGGGGTAGCGGGAGTAGCAGAGACCCAGTACTTC.

The rearrangement joins TRBV10-3 to TRBJ1-1; 7 bases line up with TRBD1. With V trimmed by 6 bases and J by 4 bases, 8 bases remained unmatched. Germline V CDR1 and CDR2: ENHRY, SYGVKD. CDR3 size: 14 residues. For the CDR3, the DNA is TGTGCCATCAGGACTCGACAGGGAGGCACTGAAGCTTTCTTT. Translating it yields CAIRTRQGGTEAFF.

The gene calls are TRBV7-3 and TRBJ2-5; D is uncertain. From germline, CDR1 is SGHTA and CDR2 FQGTGA. V lost 10 bases to trimming and J lost 3 bases, with 15 bases between them. There are 13 residues in the CDR3. The CDR3 DNA is TGTGCCACGGGCCGGAGCAAAGAAGAGACCCAGTACTTC. Amino acid sequence: CATGRSKEETQYF.

This clonotype was seen at least ten times. The chain employs TRBV2 and TRBJ2-3; TRBD2 agrees at 12 bases. V trimming: 0 bases; J trimming: 3 bases; junction bases outside the gene matches: 4. The CDR3 is 17 residues long. From germline, CDR1 is SNHLY and CDR2 FYNNEI. The CDR3 nucleotides read TGTGCCAGCAGTGAAGCCCTAGCGGGGGGGCCGACAGATACGCAGTATTTT. Protein: CASSEALAGGPTDTQYF.

This clonotype was detected only a few times. The chain has TRBV25-1 and TRBJ1-6; TRBD1 might be the D (5 bases). V lost 9 bases and J lost 7, with 13 bases in between. The CDR3 extends over 13 amino acids. In germline, CDR1 is MGHDK, CDR2 SYGVNS. The CDR3 DNA is TGTGCCAGTAGAGACAGCCTCAATTCACCCCTCCACTTT. Amino acids: CASRDSLNSPLHF.